A selection of T cell receptor beta chains follows, all from one sample in a study of human T cells and chemical hapten exposure. Via MiXCR, TCRdb re-called the 5' RACE reads, giving one row per CDR3 protein. Of about 81,000 distinct CDR3 sequences in the sample, approximately 15% were seen once. These TCRs come from a female donor in good health. Each CDR3 is given with its conserved first and last residue. D genes are given only for firm matches.

V,D,J,CDR3
TRBV9,-,TRBJ2-1,CASTKIGSVGVGSYNEQFF
TRBV29-1,-,TRBJ2-7,CSVELVSHEQYF
TRBV29-1,TRBD1,TRBJ1-2,CSVDKGQGVRGYTF
TRBV20-1,-,TRBJ1-1,CSGGSSGTEAFF
TRBV7-2,-,TRBJ1-1,CASSRDYSEAFF
TRBV6-1,-,TRBJ2-3,CASSERIGGRRASTDTQYF
TRBV6-2/TRBV6-3,-,TRBJ2-3,CASSYRLVADTQYF
TRBV6-5,TRBD1,TRBJ2-1,CASSYSGDRANEQFF
TRBV20-1,TRBD1,TRBJ1-1,CSAPGTAYVTEAFF
TRBV3-1,-,TRBJ1-4,CASSQGPWGEKLFF
TRBV7-2,TRBD2,TRBJ2-4,CASSKGLAENIQYF
TRBV5-1,TRBD2,TRBJ2-1,CASSKTSGRNEQFF
TRBV20-1,-,TRBJ1-4,CSASDTRDKGIF
TRBV2,-,TRBJ1-4,CASTRMTTNEKLFF
TRBV7-2,-,TRBJ2-3,CASSLEEPARDTQYF
TRBV6-1,TRBD1,TRBJ1-2,CASSEERTGRYGYTF
TRBV20-1,TRBD2,TRBJ2-3,CSAQSRLASSTDTQYF
TRBV29-1,TRBD1,TRBJ2-1,CSHLRTGGSGEQFF
TRBV7-2,-,TRBJ1-1,CASLSQPSTEAFF
TRBV6-5,-,TRBJ2-7,CASSRSTGAYEQYF
TRBV29-1,-,TRBJ2-1,CSVSRLSYNEQFF
TRBV6-2/TRBV6-3,-,TRBJ2-5,CASSALGARSETQYF
TRBV6-4,TRBD1,TRBJ2-3,CASSPGQGADTQYF
TRBV4-2,TRBD2,TRBJ2-7,CASSQDPSGRGEQYF
TRBV28,-,TRBJ1-6,CASSSPSRVLRPAPLHF
TRBV29-1,TRBD1,TRBJ2-7,CSVVWGDRVSYEQYF
TRBV28,TRBD1,TRBJ1-1,CAAGTAGGANTEAFF
TRBV20-1,TRBD1,TRBJ1-2,CSARDRVYGYTF
TRBV10-3,-,TRBJ2-7,CAIRTNTNYEQYF